What follows is one T cell receptor (beta chain) and its context. Produced via immunoSEQ multiplex PCR; TCRdb's table is partial and in-frame only. Here the sample spans some 120,000 clones, approximately 74% being singletons. The sample is drawn from a study of blood T cell repertoires in COVID-19. Study overall: Sites in the United States, Italy and Spain provided acute and convalescent COVID-19 samples.

V lost 2 bases and J lost 4; bases outside the gene matches: 9. Germline V gives CDR1 MNHEY, CDR2 SVGAGI. This CDR3 comprises 16 residues. This chain joins TRBV6-5 and TRBJ2-5; 8 bases are shared with TRBD2. Sequenced: peripheral blood. The TCR was taken from a man aged 55 to 70 with acute or convalescent COVID-19. The CDR3 nucleotides read TGTGCCAGCAGTTACGTGAGCGGGAGCATGAGAGAGACCCAGTACTTC. This gives the protein CASSYVSGSMRETQYF.